This entry describes one T cell receptor (beta chain). The target antigen is unknown. Original data processing: The study took CDR3 differences across clinicopathological groups and made a distant-metastasis classifier for papillary thyroid cancer from them. TCRdb re-analyzed the PCR reads through MiXCR. It is TCRdb's table, rather than the study itself, that gives the V and J calls and clone size. In the table there are 30,000 to 45,000 clones, 33% of which are singletons. All patients were treatment-naive before thyroid surgery. This sample was taken from a study of metastatic and nonmetastatic thyroid tumors. Across the whole study: Repertoires from malignant and benign thyroid patients were compared across blood and tumor or nodule tissue. The study, taken as a whole, reports: Malignant thyroid tumors reportedly had TCR beta diversity that was significantly higher than in benign nodules, in blood and tumor.

This CDR3 is 16 amino acids long. The germline gives CDR1 SGHRS, CDR2 YFSETQ. Trimming at V came to 5 bases and at J to 0 bases, leaving 11 bases not matched to a gene. The sequenced sample was tumor tissue. This receptor was identified in a female donor with papillary thyroid cancer or a benign thyroid nodule (not recorded which). Some clones in this sample may be carry-over from other donors' samples. The chain couples TRBV5-1 to TRBJ2-7; the match to TRBD2 covers 7 bases. CDR3 sequence (DNA): TGCGCCAGCAGGGGAGGCAGCGGGGTGTACTCCTACGAGCAGTACTTC. Protein sequence: CASRGGSGVYSYEQYF.